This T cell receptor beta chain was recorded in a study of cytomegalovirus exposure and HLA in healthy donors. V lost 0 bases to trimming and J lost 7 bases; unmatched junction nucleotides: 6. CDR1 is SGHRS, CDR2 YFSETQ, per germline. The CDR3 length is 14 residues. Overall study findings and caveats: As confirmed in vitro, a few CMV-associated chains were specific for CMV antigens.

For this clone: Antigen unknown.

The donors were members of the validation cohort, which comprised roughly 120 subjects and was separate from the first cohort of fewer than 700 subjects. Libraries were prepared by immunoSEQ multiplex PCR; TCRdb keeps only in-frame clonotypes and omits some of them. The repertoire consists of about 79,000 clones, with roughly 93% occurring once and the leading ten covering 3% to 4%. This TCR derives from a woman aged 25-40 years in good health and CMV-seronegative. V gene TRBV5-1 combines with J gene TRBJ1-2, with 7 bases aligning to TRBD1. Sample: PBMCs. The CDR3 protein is CASSLEPGGFGYTF. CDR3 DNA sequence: TGCGCCAGCAGCTTGGAACCAGGGGGTTTTGGCTACACCTTC.